The rows below give T cell receptor beta chains drawn from one sample of a study of CD8 T cells in Susac syndrome. One entry per CDR3 protein, called by TCRdb with MiXCR from the immunoSEQ multiplex PCR reads. The data contain 300,000 to 350,000 distinct CDR3 sequences, under 95% of them singletons. Sequenced sample: CD4+ T cells from PBMCs. These receptors were obtained from a human donor with multiple sclerosis. The CDR3 runs from the conserved cysteine through the conserved F or W. Fields, in order: clone size, V gene, J gene, D gene, CDR3 protein, CDR3 DNA. The D gene is left open where the match is weak. The listing skips clone size in some rows; elsewhere it reads once, few, many or a size class.

clone size: .
V gene: TRBV6-5
J gene: TRBJ2-1
D gene: TRBD1
CDR3 protein: CASSWDRGQNEQFF
CDR3 DNA: TGTGCCAGCAGTTGGGACAGGGGGCAGAATGAGCAGTTCTTC

clone size: .
V gene: TRBV19
J gene: TRBJ1-5
D gene: TRBD1
CDR3 protein: CASSIQGAQQPQHF
CDR3 DNA: TGTGCCAGTAGCATTCAGGGGGCGCAACAGCCCCAGCATTTT

clone size: .
V gene: TRBV30
J gene: TRBJ1-5
D gene: .
CDR3 protein: CAWRLDSNQPQHF
CDR3 DNA: TGTGCCTGGAGGCTGGACAGCAATCAGCCCCAGCATTTT

clone size: .
V gene: TRBV10-3
J gene: TRBJ1-1
D gene: .
CDR3 protein: CAIRPSTGGDTEAFF
CDR3 DNA: TGTGCCATCAGGCCTTCGACAGGCGGGGACACTGAAGCTTTCTTT

clone size: .
V gene: TRBV14
J gene: TRBJ1-6
D gene: .
CDR3 protein: CASSQEGTLPNSPLHF
CDR3 DNA: TGTGCCAGCAGCCAAGAAGGCACCCTACCTAATTCACCCCTCCACTTT

clone size: .
V gene: TRBV6-4
J gene: TRBJ1-1
D gene: .
CDR3 protein: CASSEIEVNTEAFF
CDR3 DNA: TGTGCCAGCAGTGAGATAGAGGTGAACACTGAAGCTTTCTTT

clone size: once
V gene: TRBV20-1
J gene: TRBJ2-5
D gene: TRBD2
CDR3 protein: CSARPGLGQETQYF
CDR3 DNA: TGCAGTGCTAGGCCGGGACTAGGTCAAGAGACCCAGTACTTC

clone size: .
V gene: TRBV12-3/TRBV12-4
J gene: TRBJ2-6
D gene: .
CDR3 protein: CASTLGGANVLTF
CDR3 DNA: TGTGCCAGCACCCTGGGGGGGGCCAACGTCCTGACTTTC

clone size: .
V gene: TRBV3-1
J gene: TRBJ2-2
D gene: .
CDR3 protein: CASQVGGGTGELFF
CDR3 DNA: TGTGCCAGCCAGGTGGGCGGCGGCACCGGGGAGCTGTTTTTT

clone size: .
V gene: TRBV4-1
J gene: TRBJ2-2
D gene: TRBD2
CDR3 protein: CASSPRSGLAGGSGELFF
CDR3 DNA: TGCGCCAGCAGCCCCCGATCAGGACTAGCGGGAGGATCCGGGGAGCTGTTTTTT

clone size: .
V gene: TRBV6-6
J gene: TRBJ1-5
D gene: .
CDR3 protein: CASSRNRERGQPQHF
CDR3 DNA: TGTGCCAGCAGCCGAAACAGGGAACGAGGTCAGCCCCAGCATTTT

clone size: .
V gene: TRBV7-2
J gene: TRBJ2-5
D gene: TRBD2
CDR3 protein: CASSTHRTSGRETQYF
CDR3 DNA: TGTGCCAGCAGCACACATCGGACTAGCGGGCGGGAGACCCAGTACTTC

clone size: .
V gene: TRBV5-1
J gene: TRBJ2-3
D gene: .
CDR3 protein: CASSLDTGEADTQYF
CDR3 DNA: TGCGCCAGCAGCTTGGATACGGGAGAAGCAGATACGCAGTATTTT

clone size: .
V gene: TRBV5-1
J gene: TRBJ1-4
D gene: .
CDR3 protein: CASQQGTNEKLFF
CDR3 DNA: TGCGCCAGCCAGCAGGGAACTAATGAAAAACTGTTTTTT

clone size: once
V gene: TRBV6-1
J gene: TRBJ2-7
D gene: .
CDR3 protein: CASSEERVGDYEQYF
CDR3 DNA: TGTGCCAGCAGTGAAGAGAGGGTCGGGGACTACGAGCAGTACTTC

clone size: .
V gene: TRBV12-3/TRBV12-4
J gene: TRBJ2-4
D gene: TRBD2
CDR3 protein: CASGFSGKAKNIQYF
CDR3 DNA: TGTGCCAGCGGATTTAGCGGGAAAGCCAAAAACATTCAGTACTTC

clone size: once
V gene: TRBV6-6
J gene: TRBJ2-3
D gene: .
CDR3 protein: CASSYRGGTDTQYF
CDR3 DNA: TGTGCCAGCAGTTACCGGGGAGGCACAGATACGCAGTATTTT

clone size: .
V gene: TRBV7-9
J gene: TRBJ1-1
D gene: .
CDR3 protein: CASSRRGPSWRAFF
CDR3 DNA: TGTGCCAGCTCTCGTCGGGGTCCGTCTTGGCGAGCTTTCTTT

clone size: .
V gene: TRBV2
J gene: TRBJ1-5
D gene: TRBD1
CDR3 protein: CASSAQGARNQPQHF
CDR3 DNA: TGTGCCAGCAGTGCACAGGGGGCTAGGAATCAGCCCCAGCATTTT

clone size: .
V gene: TRBV12-3/TRBV12-4
J gene: TRBJ1-5
D gene: TRBD1
CDR3 protein: CASSLAEGASNQPQHF
CDR3 DNA: TGTGCCAGCAGTTTAGCGGAGGGGGCTAGCAATCAGCCCCAGCATTTT

clone size: .
V gene: TRBV5-1
J gene: TRBJ1-1
D gene: TRBD1
CDR3 protein: CASDPGGRNTEAFF
CDR3 DNA: TGCGCCAGTGATCCAGGGGGCAGAAACACTGAAGCTTTCTTT

clone size: .
V gene: TRBV29-1
J gene: TRBJ2-6
D gene: .
CDR3 protein: CSVDRGNVLTF
CDR3 DNA: TGCAGCGTTGACAGGGGAAACGTCCTGACTTTC

clone size: .
V gene: TRBV6-6
J gene: TRBJ2-4
D gene: .
CDR3 protein: CASSYRSGAYQDF
CDR3 DNA: TGTGCCAGCAGTTACCGGTCGGGGGCCTACCAGGACTTC

clone size: .
V gene: TRBV12-3/TRBV12-4
J gene: TRBJ2-7
D gene: TRBD2
CDR3 protein: CASSPRTSGTLYEQYF
CDR3 DNA: TGTGCCAGCAGTCCGCGGACTAGCGGGACCCTCTACGAGCAGTACTTC

clone size: .
V gene: TRBV20-1
J gene: TRBJ2-7
D gene: TRBD2
CDR3 protein: CSAIRGALAGTYEQYF
CDR3 DNA: TGCAGTGCTATCCGCGGTGCCTTAGCGGGAACCTACGAGCAGTACTTC

clone size: .
V gene: TRBV20-1
J gene: TRBJ2-7
D gene: TRBD2
CDR3 protein: CSAREASGVSEQYF
CDR3 DNA: TGCAGTGCTAGAGAGGCTAGCGGGGTAAGCGAGCAGTACTTC

clone size: .
V gene: TRBV7-2
J gene: TRBJ2-7
D gene: .
CDR3 protein: CASSSPQGTYEQYF
CDR3 DNA: TGTGCCAGCAGCTCTCCCCAGGGGACCTACGAGCAGTACTTC

clone size: .
V gene: TRBV20-1
J gene: TRBJ2-7
D gene: TRBD2
CDR3 protein: CSASVSGRVREQYF
CDR3 DNA: TGCAGTGCTAGTGTTAGCGGGAGAGTGAGGGAGCAGTACTTC

clone size: .
V gene: TRBV30
J gene: TRBJ2-7
D gene: .
CDR3 protein: CAWISKGAYYEQYF
CDR3 DNA: TGTGCCTGGATCTCAAAGGGTGCATACTACGAGCAGTACTTC

clone size: .
V gene: TRBV5-1
J gene: TRBJ2-3
D gene: .
CDR3 protein: CASSLEGRPQADTQYF
CDR3 DNA: TGCGCCAGCAGCTTGGAGGGCAGGCCCCAGGCAGATACGCAGTATTTT

clone size: .
V gene: TRBV24-1
J gene: TRBJ2-3
D gene: .
CDR3 protein: CATSDFGTDTQYF
CDR3 DNA: TGTGCCACCAGTGATTTCGGCACAGATACGCAGTATTTT

clone size: .
V gene: TRBV24-1
J gene: TRBJ2-3
D gene: .
CDR3 protein: CATSDTGQDTQYF
CDR3 DNA: TGTGCCACCAGTGATACCGGGCAGGATACGCAGTATTTT

clone size: .
V gene: TRBV5-4
J gene: TRBJ2-5
D gene: .
CDR3 protein: CASSLVFGGETQYF
CDR3 DNA: TGTGCCAGCAGCTTGGTCTTTGGCGGGGAGACCCAGTACTTC

clone size: .
V gene: TRBV11-2
J gene: TRBJ2-5
D gene: .
CDR3 protein: CASSIRQEETQYF
CDR3 DNA: TGTGCCAGCAGCATTAGACAGGAAGAGACCCAGTACTTC

clone size: .
V gene: TRBV29-1
J gene: TRBJ2-3
D gene: .
CDR3 protein: CSVEDPGIGGTDTQYF
CDR3 DNA: TGCAGCGTTGAAGATCCCGGGATCGGGGGCACAGATACGCAGTATTTT

clone size: .
V gene: TRBV3-1
J gene: TRBJ1-5
D gene: .
CDR3 protein: CASSQSPGHSNQPQHF
CDR3 DNA: TGTGCCAGCAGCCAGAGCCCAGGCCATAGCAATCAGCCCCAGCATTTT

clone size: .
V gene: TRBV20-1
J gene: TRBJ2-3
D gene: TRBD2
CDR3 protein: CSARRLAGEVGFRDTQYF
CDR3 DNA: TGCAGTGCTAGGAGACTAGCGGGAGAGGTTGGGTTCAGAGATACGCAGTATTTT

clone size: .
V gene: TRBV12-3/TRBV12-4
J gene: TRBJ1-1
D gene: .
CDR3 protein: CASSRSSQANTEAFF
CDR3 DNA: TGTGCCAGCAGTCGCAGTTCACAGGCTAACACTGAAGCTTTCTTT

clone size: .
V gene: TRBV5-6
J gene: TRBJ1-2
D gene: .
CDR3 protein: CASSLTGPYGYTF
CDR3 DNA: TGTGCCAGCAGCTTGACAGGGCCCTATGGCTACACCTTC

clone size: .
V gene: TRBV7-9
J gene: TRBJ2-2
D gene: TRBD2
CDR3 protein: CASSTGLAGEVGELFF
CDR3 DNA: TGTGCCAGCAGCACGGGACTAGCGGGAGAGGTCGGGGAGCTGTTTTTT

clone size: .
V gene: TRBV5-1
J gene: TRBJ2-2
D gene: .
CDR3 protein: CASRGENPGELFF
CDR3 DNA: TGCGCCAGCAGAGGAGAGAATCCCGGGGAGCTGTTTTTT

clone size: .
V gene: TRBV10-3
J gene: TRBJ2-1
D gene: .
CDR3 protein: CAISETGNEQFF
CDR3 DNA: TGTGCCATCAGTGAGACGGGCAATGAGCAGTTCTTC

clone size: .
V gene: TRBV6-6
J gene: TRBJ2-4
D gene: TRBD1
CDR3 protein: CASSYAQETGQNNF
CDR3 DNA: TGTGCCAGCAGTTACGCACAAGAGACGGGACAGAATAACTTC